This TCR beta chain was retrieved from a study of T cell repertoires in ileal Crohn's disease. On the study more broadly: M6 samples are neoterminal ileum biopsies from postoperative colonoscopy.

The CDR3 loop spans 14 amino acids. Germline-derived CDR1 and CDR2 are SGDLS and YYNGEE. The ends lost 4 bases at V and 3 bases at J; junction bases unmatched: 5. Libraries were prepared by immunoSEQ multiplex PCR; TCRdb keeps only in-frame clonotypes and omits some of them. The top ten hold more than 12% of the sample, which has about 10,000 clones, more than 80% seen once. Time point: neoterminal ileum biopsy at postoperative endoscopy, about 6 months after surgery. The TCR sequence derives from an adult with Crohn's disease. Sequenced sample: ileal tissue. The chain couples TRBV9 to TRBJ2-7; 9 bases line up with TRBD1. The CDR3 bases are TGTGCCAGCAGCTCCCAGGGACAGGGCTACGAGCAGTACTTC. It is translated as CASSSQGQGYEQYF.